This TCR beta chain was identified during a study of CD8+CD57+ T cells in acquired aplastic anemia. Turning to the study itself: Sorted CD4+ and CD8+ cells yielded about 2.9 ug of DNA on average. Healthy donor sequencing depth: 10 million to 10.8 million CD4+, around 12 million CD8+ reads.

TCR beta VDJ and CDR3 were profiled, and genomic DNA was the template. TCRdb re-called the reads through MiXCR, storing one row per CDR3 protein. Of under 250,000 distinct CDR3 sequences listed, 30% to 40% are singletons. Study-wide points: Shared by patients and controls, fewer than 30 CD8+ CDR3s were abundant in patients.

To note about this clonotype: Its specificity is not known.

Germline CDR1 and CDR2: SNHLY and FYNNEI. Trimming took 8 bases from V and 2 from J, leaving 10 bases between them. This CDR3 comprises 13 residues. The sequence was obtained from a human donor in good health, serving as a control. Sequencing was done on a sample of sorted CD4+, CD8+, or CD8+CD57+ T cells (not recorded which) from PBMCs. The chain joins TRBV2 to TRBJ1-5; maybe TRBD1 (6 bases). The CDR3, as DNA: TGTGCCAGCCTACAGGGACGCAATCAGCCCCAGCATTTT. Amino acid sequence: CASLQGRNQPQHF.